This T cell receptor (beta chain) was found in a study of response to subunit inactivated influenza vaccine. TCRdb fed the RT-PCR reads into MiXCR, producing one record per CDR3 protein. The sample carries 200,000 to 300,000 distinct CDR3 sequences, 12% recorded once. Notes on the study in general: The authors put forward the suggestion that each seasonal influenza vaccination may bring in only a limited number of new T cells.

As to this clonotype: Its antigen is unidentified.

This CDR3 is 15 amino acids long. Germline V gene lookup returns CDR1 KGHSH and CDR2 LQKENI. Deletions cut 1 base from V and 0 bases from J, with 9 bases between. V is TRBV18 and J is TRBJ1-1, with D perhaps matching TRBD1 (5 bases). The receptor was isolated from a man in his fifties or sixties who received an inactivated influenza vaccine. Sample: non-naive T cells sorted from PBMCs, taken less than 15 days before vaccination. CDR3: CASSPRGGLNTEAFF. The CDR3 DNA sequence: TGTGCCAGCTCACCACGTGGGGGGTTGAACACTGAAGCTTTCTTT. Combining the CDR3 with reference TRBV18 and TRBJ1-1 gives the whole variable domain NAGVMQNPRHLVRRRGQEARLRCSPMKGHSHVYWYRQLPEEGLKFMVYLQKENIIDESGMPKERFSAEFPKEGPSILRIQQVVRGDSAAYFCASSPRGGLNTEAFFGQGTRLTVV.